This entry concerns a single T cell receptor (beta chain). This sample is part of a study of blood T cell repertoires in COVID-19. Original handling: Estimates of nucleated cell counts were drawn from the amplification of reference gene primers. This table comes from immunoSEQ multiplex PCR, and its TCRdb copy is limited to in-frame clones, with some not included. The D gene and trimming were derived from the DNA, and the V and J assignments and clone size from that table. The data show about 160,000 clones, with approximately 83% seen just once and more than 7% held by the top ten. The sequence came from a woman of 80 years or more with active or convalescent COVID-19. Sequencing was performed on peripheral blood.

DNA for the CDR3: TGTGCCACCGCCGAGCGGGTCTTGATAGGCACAGATACGCAGTATTTT. It encodes CATAERVLIGTDTQYF. The genes are TRBV19 and TRBJ2-3; D may be TRBD2 (6 bases). Trimming left V 10 bases short and J 1 base short, with 21 bases between. CDR1 and CDR2 (germline): LNHDA, SQIVND (reference sequence). The CDR3 totals 16 residues.